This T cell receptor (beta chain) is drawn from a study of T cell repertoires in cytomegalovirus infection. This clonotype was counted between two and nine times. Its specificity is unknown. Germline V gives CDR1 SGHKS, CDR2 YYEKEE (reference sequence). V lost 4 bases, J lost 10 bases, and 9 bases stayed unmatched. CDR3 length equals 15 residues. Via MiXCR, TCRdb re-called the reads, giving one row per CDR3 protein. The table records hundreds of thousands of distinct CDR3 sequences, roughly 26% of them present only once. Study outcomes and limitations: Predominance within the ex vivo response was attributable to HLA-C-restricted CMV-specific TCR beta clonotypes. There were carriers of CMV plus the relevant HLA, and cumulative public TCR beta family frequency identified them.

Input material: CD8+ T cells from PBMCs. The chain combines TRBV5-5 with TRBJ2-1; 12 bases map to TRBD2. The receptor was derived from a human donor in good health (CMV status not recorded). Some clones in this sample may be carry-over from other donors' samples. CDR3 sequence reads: CASSPWTSGVWEQFF. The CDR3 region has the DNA TGTGCCAGCAGCCCTTGGACTAGCGGGGTATGGGAGCAGTTCTTC.